Each of the 32 T cell receptor beta chains below was sequenced from the same sample in a study of regulatory T cells in long-lasting Graves disease. HTBI primers from iRepertoire and Arm-PCR of CDR3 regions yielded the TCR beta libraries. Each CDR3 protein is one row after TCRdb ran MiXCR on the multiplex PCR reads. The data show about 560,000 distinct CDR3 sequences, roughly 15% seen once. The time point was: newly diagnosed GD, antithyroid drugs for less than 3 months. PBMC RNA was the source of the TCR library. The data were also submitted as part of a second study, on T cells in Graves' hyperthyroidism and ophthalmopathy.

The sample here was peripheral blood mononuclear cells (PBMCs), taken at new diagnosis, from a patient treated with antithyroid drugs. The receptor set was obtained from a man in his late teens or twenties with Graves disease.

In its sample, this clonotype was seen many times. The V gene is TRBV6-6, the J gene TRBJ2-7, with D perhaps given as TRBD1 or TRBD2 (6 bases each). The CDR3 sequence is 17 residues long. Germline V gives CDR1 MNHNY, CDR2 SVGAGI (reference sequence). Trimming removed 0 bases at V and 3 bases at J, with 18 bases between. CDR3 protein: CASSYSTERARGYEQYF. CDR3 nucleotides: TGTGCCAGCAGTTACTCGACGGAGCGGGCCAGGGGCTACGAGCAGTACTTC.

A few counts support this clonotype. The V and J genes are TRBV20-1 and TRBJ2-2, with 8 positions matching TRBD1. The CDR3 sequence is 15 residues long. The V and J ends lost 6 bases and 6 bases, in that order; junction bases with no gene match: 12. CDR1 and CDR2 (germline): DFQATT, SNEGSKA (reference sequence). The CDR3 protein is CSARRDRGLAGELFF. The CDR3 DNA reads TGCAGTGCGCGACGAGACAGGGGATTGGCCGGGGAGCTGTTTTTT.

This clonotype was seen only a few times. The CDR3 reads CASSLHEAYEQYF. The CDR3 DNA reads as TGCGCCAGCAGCTTACATGAAGCCTACGAGCAGTACTTC. The V and J genes are TRBV5-1 and TRBJ2-7; D is uncertain. The length of the CDR3 is 13 residues. Germline V lookup: CDR1 SGHRS, CDR2 YFSETQ. Trimming took 2 bases from V and 2 from J, leaving 8 bases between them. The complete variable domain, with remaining parts taken from reference TRBV5-1 and TRBJ2-7, reads KAGVTQTPRYLIKTRGQQVTLSCSPISGHRSVSWYQQTPGQGLQFLFEYFSETQRNKGNFPGRFSGRQFSNSRSEMNVSTLELGDSALYLCASSLHEAYEQYFGPGTRLTVT.

This clonotype was observed at least ten times. V gene TRBV7-8 combines with J gene TRBJ1-1; 10 bases map to TRBD1. There are 15 residues in the CDR3. Looked up from germline, CDR1 is SGHVS and CDR2 is FQNEAQ. With V trimmed by 4 bases and J by 4 bases, 6 bases remained unmatched. Written as DNA, the CDR3 is TGTGCCAGCAGCTCAAGGGACAGGGGAGGCACTGAAGCTTTCTTT. It specifies CASSSRDRGGTEAFF.

The table lists this clonotype with many counts. This chain uses TRBV15 with TRBJ2-7; D might be TRBD2 (6 bases). V was shortened by 4 bases and J by 3 bases, with 19 bases between the two germline ends. This CDR3 has 16 residues. Germline V gene lookup returns CDR1 LNHNV and CDR2 YYDKDF (reference sequence). The CDR3 here is CATSTAPGTGNYEQYF. Written as DNA, the CDR3 is TGTGCCACCAGCACCGCACCCGGGACTGGGAACTACGAGCAGTACTTC.

This clonotype has just a few counts. The J gene is TRBJ2-1, the V gene TRBV9; a weak D match, TRBD2 (6 bases). The CDR3 has 13 amino acids. The ends were cut back, 0 bases at V and 13 bases at J, with 14 bases in the middle. CDR1 is SGDLS and CDR2 is YYNGEE in the germline V gene. DNA of the CDR3: TGTGCCAGCAGCGTAGAAGGGCCGGAGGGACAGTTCTTC. It translates to CASSVEGPEGQFF.

The chain links TRBV6-9 to TRBJ1-1; 7 bases fit TRBD1. The CDR3 consists of 16 residues. Per the germline V gene, CDR1 is MNHGY and CDR2 is SVAAGI. The trim removed 3 bases at V and 4 bases at J, leaving 11 bases unmatched. This CDR3 is CASSYLYDRAGTEAFF. CDR3 sequence (DNA): TGTGCCAGCAGTTACCTTTACGACAGGGCTGGCACTGAAGCTTTCTTT.

This clonotype was detected a few times. The rearrangement links TRBV5-1 to TRBJ1-2; D is uncertain. Trimming took off 0 bases at V and 8 bases at J, with 14 bases between the two ends. The CDR3 runs 14 residues. Germline lookup yields CDR1 SGHRS and CDR2 YFSETQ. In DNA form, the CDR3 reads TGCGCCAGCAGCTTGGAAGCAGCCACCGGCGGCTACACCTTC. Translated: CASSLEAATGGYTF.

This clonotype was recorded many times. The V gene is TRBV7-3, the J gene TRBJ2-3, with TRBD2 matching over 8 bases. Germline lookup yields CDR1 SGHTA and CDR2 FQGTGA. The CDR3 runs 17 residues. J lost 6 bases, V lost 3 bases, and 14 bases had no gene match. The CDR3 coding sequence is TGTGCCAGCAGCTTTAGTCCGGGACTAGAGGGGGTGGATACGCAGTATTTT. Its translation is CASSFSPGLEGVDTQYF.

The chain recombines TRBV5-1 with TRBJ2-5, with TRBD1 matching 8 bases. Germline V lookup: CDR1 SGHRS, CDR2 YFSETQ. J gave up 5 bases and V 0 bases, and 12 bases lay outside the gene matches. The CDR3 is made up of 17 amino acids. The CDR3 protein is CASSLVGQVFLGETQYF. CDR3 coding DNA: TGCGCCAGCAGCTTGGTGGGACAGGTGTTTTTGGGCGAGACCCAGTACTTC. The full variable domain, with the rest looked up from reference TRBV5-1 and TRBJ2-5, is KAGVTQTPRYLIKTRGQQVTLSCSPISGHRSVSWYQQTPGQGLQFLFEYFSETQRNKGNFPGRFSGRQFSNSRSEMNVSTLELGDSALYLCASSLVGQVFLGETQYFGPGTRLLVL.

At least ten counts were recorded for this clonotype. The chain has TRBV5-1 and TRBJ1-2; D call uncertain. CDR3 length: 13 residues. From germline, CDR1 is SGHRS and CDR2 YFSETQ. V was shortened by 5 bases and J by 3 bases, with 11 bases between the two germline ends. CDR3 in DNA: TGCGCCAGCAGGGAGGATCCGGACTATGGCTACACCTTC. Its protein is CASREDPDYGYTF.

This clonotype was detected ten times or more. The J gene is TRBJ2-5, the V gene TRBV28; 7 bases agree with TRBD2. CDR1 and CDR2 from the germline V gene are MDHEN and SYDVKM. V trimming: 3 bases; J trimming: 7 bases; junction bases outside the gene matches: 14. This CDR3 contains 16 residues. CDR3 nucleotide sequence: TGTGCCAGCAGTTTGCGGGGGACTGCGCGGATTGGGACCCAGTACTTC. This codes for CASSLRGTARIGTQYF.

This clonotype turned up a few times. The V gene is TRBV20-1, the J gene TRBJ2-1; no firm D call. Looked up from germline, CDR1 is DFQATT and CDR2 is SNEGSKA (reference sequence). Trimming removed 3 bases at V and 1 base at J, with 7 bases between. The CDR3 is 13 residues long. The CDR3 loop is CSASDMSYNEQFF. CDR3 in DNA: TGCAGTGCTAGCGACATGTCCTACAATGAGCAGTTCTTC.

There are many counts of this clonotype. This chain links TRBV28 with TRBJ2-7; 8 bases fit TRBD1. The CDR3 is made up of 14 amino acids. V shed 5 bases and J 4 bases; nucleotides not matched to a gene: 7. CDR1 is MDHEN, CDR2 SYDVKM, per germline. Here the CDR3 DNA reads TGTGCCAGCAGTGGGCAGGGGGCTTCTTACGAGCAGTACTTC. As protein: CASSGQGASYEQYF.

The chain links TRBV20-1 to TRBJ1-5; a weak D match, TRBD1 (5 bases). Germline V gene data show CDR1 as DFQATT and CDR2 as SNEGSKA (reference sequence). CDR3 size: 12 residues. V lost 5 bases, J lost 10 bases, and 15 bases lay in between. CDR3 sequence: CSAQTADGPQHF. In DNA form, the CDR3 reads TGCAGTGCTCAGACAGCCGATGGTCCCCAGCATTTT.

This clonotype was detected ten times or more. The V and J genes are TRBV27 and TRBJ1-1; no clear D gene. CDR1 MNHEY and CDR2 SMNVEV come from the germline V gene (reference sequence). This CDR3 is 14 amino acids long. The V and J ends lost 3 bases and 7 bases respectively, with 15 bases between them. The CDR3 region is CASSFAFGFGEAFF. The CDR3 coding sequence is TGTGCCAGCAGTTTTGCCTTTGGGTTCGGTGAAGCTTTCTTT.

This clonotype has more than one count but fewer than ten. The rearrangement uses TRBV28 and TRBJ1-2; TRBD1 matches 8 bases. Looked up from germline, CDR1 is MDHEN and CDR2 is SYDVKM. The CDR3 sequence is 17 residues long. Trimming took 6 bases from V and 7 from J; bases not matched to a gene: 19. The CDR3, as DNA: TGTGCCAGCAGCCTCAATATACCGGGACAGGCATCGGGTGGCTACACCTTC. Encoded protein: CASSLNIPGQASGGYTF.

This clonotype was observed many times. The gene calls are TRBV7-9 and TRBJ1-2; a weak D match, TRBD1 (5 bases). V was trimmed by 5 bases and J by 4 bases, leaving 11 bases between them. Germline-derived CDR1 and CDR2 are SEHNR and FQNEAQ (reference sequence). This CDR3 contains 13 residues. The CDR3 loop is CASSLGTGYGYTF. DNA for the CDR3: TGTGCCAGCAGCCTTGGGACCGGCTATGGCTACACCTTC.

This clonotype was detected a few times. This chain uses TRBV7-3 with TRBJ1-1; D may be TRBD1 (6 bases). Deletions cut 5 bases from V and 3 bases from J, with 13 bases between. CDR1 SGHTA and CDR2 FQGTGA come from the germline V gene. The CDR3 covers 14 residues. In DNA form, the CDR3 reads TGTGCCAGCAGCACGAACAGGGATTACACTGAAGCTTTCTTT. Residues: CASSTNRDYTEAFF.

This clonotype occurred a few times. This chain uses TRBV27 with TRBJ2-2, with 8 positions matching TRBD1. Per the germline V gene, CDR1 is MNHEY and CDR2 is SMNVEV (reference sequence). The CDR3 consists of 14 residues. The junction had 5 bases not matched to a gene; V was cut back by 6 bases and J by 5 bases. This CDR3 reads CASRWDRTTGELFF. The CDR3 DNA sequence: TGTGCCAGCAGGTGGGACAGGACGACCGGGGAGCTGTTTTTT.

The table lists this clonotype with many counts. V gene TRBV20-1 combines with J gene TRBJ1-2, with D hard to call. The ends were cut back, 7 bases at V and 7 bases at J, with 4 bases in the middle. This CDR3 region has 8 residues. CDR1 DFQATT and CDR2 SNEGSKA come from the germline V gene (reference sequence). In DNA, the CDR3 is TGCAGTGATCGTGGCTACACCTTC. The encoded protein is CSDRGYTF.

This clonotype has at least ten counts. The V call is TRBV7-9, the J call TRBJ2-1; 7 nucleotides agree with TRBD2. Trimming cost V 4 bases and J 8 bases; bases outside gene matches: 2. The CDR3 runs to 12 residues. Germline assignment: CDR1 SEHNR and CDR2 FQNEAQ (reference sequence). This CDR3 is CASSSSGDEQFF. CDR3 DNA: TGTGCCAGCAGCTCTAGCGGAGATGAGCAGTTCTTC.

There are many counts of this clonotype. Here the CDR3 DNA reads TGTGCCAGCAGCCAAGTACAGGGGGCGTGGAGCACTGAAGCTTTCTTT. Its translation is CASSQVQGAWSTEAFF. This sequence joins TRBV4-2 and TRBJ1-1; 9 bases map to TRBD1. The CDR3 sequence is 16 residues long. The J segment lost 4 bases and the V segment lost 1 base, leaving 7 bases of the junction unmatched. CDR1 LGHNA and CDR2 YNFKEQ come from the germline V gene.

This clonotype was seen at least ten times. This chain uses TRBV28 with TRBJ2-2; D is unresolved. V lost 3 bases and J lost 1, with 9 bases in between. There are 15 residues in the CDR3. CDR1 and CDR2 (germline): MDHEN, SYDVKM. This CDR3 is CASSFWAENTGELFF. CDR3 coding DNA: TGTGCCAGCAGTTTCTGGGCAGAGAACACCGGGGAGCTGTTTTTT.

V and J are TRBV30 and TRBJ2-3; 9 bases align to TRBD2. CDR1 GTSNPN and CDR2 SVGIG come from the germline V gene (reference sequence). This CDR3 region has 15 residues. The junction had 10 bases not matched to a gene; V was cut back by 3 bases and J by 6 bases. CDR3 in DNA: TGTGCCTGGAGCCAGCGGGGCGGGAGGGTTGATACGCAGTATTTT. Translation gives CAWSQRGGRVDTQYF.

This clonotype appeared a few times. The V gene is TRBV5-1, the J gene TRBJ2-5; a possible D gene is TRBD1 (8 bases). The CDR3 runs to 16 residues. Trimming pared 4 bases from V and 5 bases from J, leaving 21 bases between. CDR1 and CDR2 from the germline V gene are SGHRS and YFSETQ. The chain's CDR3 is CASSTAGQAQGETQYF. The CDR3 bases are TGCGCCAGCAGCACAGCGGGACAGGCCCAAGGGGAGACCCAGTACTTC.

The chain links TRBV25-1 to TRBJ1-1, with D perhaps TRBD1 (5 bases). Per germline, CDR1 MGHDK and CDR2 SYGVNS. The CDR3 runs to 17 residues. V was shortened by 4 bases and J by 0 bases, with 18 bases between the two germline ends. This chain's CDR3 is CASSALGTAGMNTEAFF. CDR3 DNA sequence: TGTGCCAGCAGTGCACTTGGGACGGCAGGAATGAACACTGAAGCTTTCTTT.

This clonotype was recorded many times. The genes are TRBV7-9 and TRBJ2-1; no clear D. Germline V CDR1 and CDR2: SEHNR, FQNEAQ (reference sequence). Trimming pared 5 bases from V and 0 bases from J, leaving 8 bases between. The CDR3 covers 14 residues. CDR3 protein: CASSPLSSYNEQFF. The CDR3 region has the DNA TGTGCCAGCAGCCCTCTTAGCTCCTACAATGAGCAGTTCTTC.

This clonotype was detected ten times or more. The junction does not match germline at one end; this may be a read error. The rearrangement joins TRBV10-3 to TRBJ2-7; TRBD1 agrees at 12 bases. This CDR3 contains 13 residues. Germline lookup yields CDR1 ENHRY and CDR2 SYGVKD. The CDR3 spells CAIAGQGAYEQYF. CDR3 sequence (DNA): TGTGCCATAGCGGGACAGGGGGCCTACGAACAGTACTTC.

This clonotype was observed many times. V gene TRBV12-5 combines with J gene TRBJ2-7, with D possibly being TRBD1 (5 bases). Per germline, CDR1 LGHNT and CDR2 FRNRAP. Between the trimmed V and J ends, which lost 1 base and 2 bases, there was a span of 6 bases. The CDR3 is 13 amino acids. CDR3 in amino acids: CASGLGQTYEQYF. In nucleotides, the CDR3 is TGTGCTAGTGGTTTGGGACAGACCTACGAGCAGTACTTC.

The chain uses TRBV20-1 and TRBJ2-5; D perhaps matches TRBD2 (6 bases). The ends were cut back, 5 bases at V and 1 base at J, with 14 bases in the middle. CDR3 size: 14 residues. Germline V CDR1 and CDR2: DFQATT, SNEGSKA (reference sequence). CDR3 coding DNA: TGCAGTGCTGCACCTCCGGAGGGCCAAGAGACCCAGTACTTC. Its protein is CSAAPPEGQETQYF.

A word on this clonotype: The junction does not match germline at one end; this may be a read error. V usage is TRBV20-1 and J usage is TRBJ2-7, with 8 positions matching TRBD2. The CDR3 is 14 residues long. The V gene's germline CDR1 is DFQATT and CDR2 SNEGSKA (reference sequence). Here the CDR3 reads CSAEFSGSLYERYF. The CDR3 nucleotides are TGCAGTGCTGAATTCAGCGGGAGTCTCTACGAGCGGTACTTC.